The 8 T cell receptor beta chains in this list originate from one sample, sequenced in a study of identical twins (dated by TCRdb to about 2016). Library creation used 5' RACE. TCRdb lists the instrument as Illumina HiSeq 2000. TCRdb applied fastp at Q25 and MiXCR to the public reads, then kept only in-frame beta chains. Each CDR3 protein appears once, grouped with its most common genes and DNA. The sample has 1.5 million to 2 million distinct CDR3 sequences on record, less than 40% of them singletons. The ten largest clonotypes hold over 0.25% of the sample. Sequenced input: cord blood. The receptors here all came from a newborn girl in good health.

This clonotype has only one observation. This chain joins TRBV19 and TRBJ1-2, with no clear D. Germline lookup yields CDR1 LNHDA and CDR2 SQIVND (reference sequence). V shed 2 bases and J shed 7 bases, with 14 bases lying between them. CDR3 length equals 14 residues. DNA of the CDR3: TGTGCCAGTAGTATATGGCGGGGTAAGAGTGGCTACACCTTC. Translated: CASSIWRGKSGYTF.

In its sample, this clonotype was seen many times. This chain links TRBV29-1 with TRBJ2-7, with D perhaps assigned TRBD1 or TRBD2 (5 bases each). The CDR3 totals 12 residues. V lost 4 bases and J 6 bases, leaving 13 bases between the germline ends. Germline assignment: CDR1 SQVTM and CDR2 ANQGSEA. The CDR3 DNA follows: TGCAGCGTTGCGGAGAGAGGGGTCGAGCAGTACTTC. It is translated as CSVAERGVEQYF.

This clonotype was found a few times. CDR3 nucleotides: TGCAGTGCTGCGGGACTAGCGATAACCTACGAGCAGTACTTC. This gives the protein CSAAGLAITYEQYF. The V and J genes are TRBV20-1 and TRBJ2-7, with 10 bases matching TRBD2. The CDR3 has 14 residues. V lost 5 bases and J lost 2; bases outside the gene matches: 6. The germline CDR1 and CDR2 sequences are DFQATT and SNEGSKA (reference sequence).

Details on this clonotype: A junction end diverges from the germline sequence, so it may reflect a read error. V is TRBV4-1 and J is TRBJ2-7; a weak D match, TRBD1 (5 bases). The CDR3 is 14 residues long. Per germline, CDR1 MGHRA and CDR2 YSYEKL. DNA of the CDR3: TGCGCCAGCGGCCAAGATGGGGCGATCTACGAGCAGTACTTC. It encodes CASGQDGAIYEQYF.

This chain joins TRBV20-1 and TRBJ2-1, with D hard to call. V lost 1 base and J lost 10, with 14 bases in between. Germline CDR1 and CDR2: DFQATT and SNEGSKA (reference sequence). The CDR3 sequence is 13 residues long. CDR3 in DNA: TGCAGTGCTAGAGTGGGTAATTTGGTCGAGCAGTTCTTC. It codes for CSARVGNLVEQFF.

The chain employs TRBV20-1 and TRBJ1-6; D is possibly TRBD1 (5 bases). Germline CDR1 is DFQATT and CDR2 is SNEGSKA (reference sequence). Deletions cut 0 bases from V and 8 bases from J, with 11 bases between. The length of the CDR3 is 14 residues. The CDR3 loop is CSARDQGTDSPLHF. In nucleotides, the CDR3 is TGCAGTGCTAGAGATCAGGGAACAGATTCACCCCTCCACTTT.

Written as DNA, the CDR3 is TGTGCCAGCAGTTACCGAGTACCGGGACTAGCGGGAGTCTTTCAAGAGACCCAGTACTTC. Protein sequence: CASSYRVPGLAGVFQETQYF. The chain combines TRBV6-5 with TRBJ2-5; 14 bases match TRBD2. The CDR3 loop spans 20 amino acids. V shed 2 bases, J shed 2 bases, and the junction held 13 bases outside the gene matches. Germline V CDR1 and CDR2: MNHEY, SVGAGI.

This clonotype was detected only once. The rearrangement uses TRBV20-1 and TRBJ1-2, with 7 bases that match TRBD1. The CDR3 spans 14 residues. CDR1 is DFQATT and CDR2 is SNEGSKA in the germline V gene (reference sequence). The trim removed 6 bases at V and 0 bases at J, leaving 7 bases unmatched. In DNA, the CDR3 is TGCAGTGCGTACGCGGGACAGTCTAACTATGGCTACACCTTC. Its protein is CSAYAGQSNYGYTF.